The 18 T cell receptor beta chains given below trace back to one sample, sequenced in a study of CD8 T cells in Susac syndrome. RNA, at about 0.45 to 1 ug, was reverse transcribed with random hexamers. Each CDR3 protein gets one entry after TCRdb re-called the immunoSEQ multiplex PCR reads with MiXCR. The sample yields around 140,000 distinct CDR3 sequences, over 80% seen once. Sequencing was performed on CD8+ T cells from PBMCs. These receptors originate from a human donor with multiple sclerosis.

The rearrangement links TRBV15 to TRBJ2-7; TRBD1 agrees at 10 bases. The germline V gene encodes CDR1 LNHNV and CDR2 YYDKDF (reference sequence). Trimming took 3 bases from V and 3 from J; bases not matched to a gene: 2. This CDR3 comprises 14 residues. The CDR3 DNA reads TGTGCCACCAGCAGCGGGACAGGGGTCTACGAGCAGTACTTC. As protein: CATSSGTGVYEQYF.

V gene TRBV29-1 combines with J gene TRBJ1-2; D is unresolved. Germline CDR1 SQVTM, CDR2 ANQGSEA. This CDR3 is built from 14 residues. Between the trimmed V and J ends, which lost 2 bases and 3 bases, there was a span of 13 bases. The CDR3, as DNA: TGCAGCGTTGAATCTCGGGGTTCAGACTATGGCTACACCTTC. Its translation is CSVESRGSDYGYTF.

Here the CDR3 reads CASSFRGRENTEAFF. The CDR3 DNA is TGCGCCAGCAGCTTCAGGGGGAGAGAGAACACTGAAGCTTTCTTT. The genes are TRBV5-1 and TRBJ1-1; 7 nucleotides line up with TRBD1. This CDR3 is built from 15 residues. The J segment lost 1 base and the V segment lost 2 bases, leaving 5 bases of the junction unmatched. Germline V gene sequence: CDR1 SGHRS, CDR2 YFSETQ.

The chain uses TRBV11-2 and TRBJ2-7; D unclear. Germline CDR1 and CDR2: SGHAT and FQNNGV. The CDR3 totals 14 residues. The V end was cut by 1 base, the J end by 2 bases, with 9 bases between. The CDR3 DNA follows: TGTGCCAGCAGCTTAGGAGGCATACCCTACGAGCAGTACTTC. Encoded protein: CASSLGGIPYEQYF.

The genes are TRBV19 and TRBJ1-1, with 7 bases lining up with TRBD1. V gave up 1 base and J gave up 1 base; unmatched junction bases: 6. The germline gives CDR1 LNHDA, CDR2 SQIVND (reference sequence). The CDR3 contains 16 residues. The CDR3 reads CASSIGARGKNTEAFF. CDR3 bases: TGTGCCAGTAGTATAGGAGCCAGGGGGAAGAACACTGAAGCTTTCTTT.

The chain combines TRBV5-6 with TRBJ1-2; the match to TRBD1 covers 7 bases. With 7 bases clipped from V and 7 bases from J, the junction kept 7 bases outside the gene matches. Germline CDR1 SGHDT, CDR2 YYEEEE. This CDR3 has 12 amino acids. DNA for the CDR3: TGTGCCAGCGCACAGGGGATGGCTGGCTACACCTTC. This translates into CASAQGMAGYTF.

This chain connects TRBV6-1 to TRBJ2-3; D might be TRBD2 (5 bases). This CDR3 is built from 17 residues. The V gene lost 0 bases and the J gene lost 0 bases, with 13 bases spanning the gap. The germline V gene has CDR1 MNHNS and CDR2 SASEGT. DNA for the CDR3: TGTGCCAGCAGTGAAGCGCTTCCGACTACTAGCACAGATACGCAGTATTTT. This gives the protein CASSEALPTTSTDTQYF.

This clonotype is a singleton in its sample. The CDR3 nucleotides are TGTGCCTGGACGGCACAGTATAATTCACCCCTCCACTTT. It translates to CAWTAQYNSPLHF. V usage is TRBV30 and J usage is TRBJ1-6; D call uncertain. Germline-derived CDR1 and CDR2 are GTSNPN and SVGIG (reference sequence). This CDR3 is 13 amino acids long. V lost 4 bases to trimming and J lost 4 bases, with 8 bases between them.

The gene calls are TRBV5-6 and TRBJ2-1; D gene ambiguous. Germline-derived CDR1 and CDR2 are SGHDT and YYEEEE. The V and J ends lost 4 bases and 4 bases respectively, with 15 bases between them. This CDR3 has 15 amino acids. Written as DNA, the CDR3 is TGTGCCAGCAGCCCATGGGCAGCGCCTTACAATGAGCAGTTCTTC. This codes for CASSPWAAPYNEQFF.

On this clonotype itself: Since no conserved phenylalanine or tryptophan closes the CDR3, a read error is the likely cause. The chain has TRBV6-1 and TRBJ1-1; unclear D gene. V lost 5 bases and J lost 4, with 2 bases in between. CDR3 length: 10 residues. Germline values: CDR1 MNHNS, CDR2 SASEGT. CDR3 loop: CASSFTEAFL. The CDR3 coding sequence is TGTGCCAGCAGTTTCACTGAAGCTTTCCTT.

The CDR3 nucleotides read TGTGCCAGCAGGGTTAGCGGAGGAGGCAATCAGCCCCAGCATTTT. Its protein product is CASRVSGGGNQPQHF. The genes are TRBV28 and TRBJ1-5; the D is unclear. CDR1 and CDR2 from the germline V gene are MDHEN and SYDVKM. This CDR3 is built from 15 residues. Trimming took off 6 bases at V and 2 bases at J, with 14 bases between the two ends.

In DNA, the CDR3 is TGCGCCAGCAGCCCTTTGGGCAGTAATGAAAAACTGTTTTTT. Its translation is CASSPLGSNEKLFF. The chain combines TRBV4-1 with TRBJ1-4, with D hard to call. CDR1 is MGHRA and CDR2 is YSYEKL in the germline V gene. The CDR3 is 14 amino acids. The V gene lost 4 bases and the J gene lost 4 bases, with 10 bases spanning the gap.

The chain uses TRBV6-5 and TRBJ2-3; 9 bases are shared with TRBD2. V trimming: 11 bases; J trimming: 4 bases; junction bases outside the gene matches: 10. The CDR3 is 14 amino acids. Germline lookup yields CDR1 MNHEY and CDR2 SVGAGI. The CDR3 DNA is TGTGCCGTCTTCAGCGGGGGGTCCCCAGATACGCAGTATTTT. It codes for CAVFSGGSPDTQYF.

CDR3 sequence (DNA): TGTGCCAGCAGCCTTCAGGGGCCTGGAAACACCATATATTTT. Amino acid sequence: CASSLQGPGNTIYF. The rearrangement links TRBV5-6 to TRBJ1-3; tentative D call: TRBD1 (6 bases). CDR1 SGHDT and CDR2 YYEEEE come from the germline V gene. The V gene lost 4 bases and the J gene lost 2 bases, with 10 bases spanning the gap. CDR3 size: 14 residues.

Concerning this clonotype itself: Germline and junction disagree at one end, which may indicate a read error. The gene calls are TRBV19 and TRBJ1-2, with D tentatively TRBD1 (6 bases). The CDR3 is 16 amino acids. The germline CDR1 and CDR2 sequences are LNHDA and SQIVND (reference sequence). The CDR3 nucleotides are TGTGCCAGTAGTAGCCGGATTGCAGGGGACGACTATGGCCACACCTTC. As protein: CASSSRIAGDDYGHTF.

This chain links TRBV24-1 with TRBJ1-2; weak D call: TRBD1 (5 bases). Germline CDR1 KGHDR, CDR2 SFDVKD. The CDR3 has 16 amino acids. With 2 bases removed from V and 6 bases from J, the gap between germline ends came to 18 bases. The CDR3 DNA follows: TGTGCCACCAGTGATTCCGTTTCCCGGGACGTGCATGGCTACACCTTC. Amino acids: CATSDSVSRDVHGYTF.

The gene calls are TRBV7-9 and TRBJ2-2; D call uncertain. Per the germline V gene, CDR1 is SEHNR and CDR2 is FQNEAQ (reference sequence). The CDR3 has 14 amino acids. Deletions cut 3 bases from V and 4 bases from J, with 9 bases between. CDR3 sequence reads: CASSFSDGTGELFF. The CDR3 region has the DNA TGTGCCAGCAGCTTTTCGGACGGCACCGGGGAGCTGTTTTTT.

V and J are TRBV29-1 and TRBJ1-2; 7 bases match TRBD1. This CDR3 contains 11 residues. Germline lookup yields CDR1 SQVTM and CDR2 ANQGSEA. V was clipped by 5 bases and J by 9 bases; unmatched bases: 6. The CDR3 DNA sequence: TGCAGCGTTTCTGGGACAGTGAGCTACACCTTC. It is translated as CSVSGTVSYTF.